These 18 T cell receptor beta chains originate from one sample sequenced in a study of regulatory T cells in long-lasting Graves disease. Arm-PCR of CDR3 regions and iRepertoire HTBI primers were used to build TCR beta libraries. TCRdb recomputed calls from the multiplex PCR reads with MiXCR, one row per CDR3 protein. This sample has 450,000 to 600,000 distinct CDR3 sequences, with around 15% found just once. The time point here: newly diagnosed GD, antithyroid drugs for less than 3 months. Generation of the TCR library employed RNA extracted from PBMCs. The sample also formed part of further work on T cells in Graves' hyperthyroidism and ophthalmopathy.

The sequences come from peripheral blood mononuclear cells (PBMCs), collected at new diagnosis, from a patient treated with antithyroid drugs. The receptors derive from a man in his forties with Graves disease.

This clonotype showed up many times. The chain combines TRBV11-2 with TRBJ2-7; D uncertain. The germline V gene encodes CDR1 SGHAT and CDR2 FQNNGV. The CDR3 totals 12 residues. Trimming shortened V by 1 base and J by 6 bases, and 7 bases separated the two germline ends. The DNA for the CDR3 is TGTGCCAGCAGCTTAGTCATCAGCGAGCAGTACTTC. Translation gives CASSLVISEQYF.

This clonotype turned up a few times. The rearrangement uses TRBV29-1 and TRBJ2-7; TRBD2 might be the D (5 bases). CDR1 is SQVTM and CDR2 is ANQGSEA in the germline V gene. The CDR3 has 11 residues. V gave up 7 bases and J gave up 3 bases, with 10 bases separating them. The CDR3 is CSGSGDYEQYF. DNA for the CDR3: TGCAGCGGCTCCGGGGACTACGAGCAGTACTTC.

This clonotype turned up a few times. This chain links TRBV12-3 or TRBV12-4 with TRBJ2-1; D perhaps matches TRBD2 (5 bases). The last part of the DNA fits TRBJ2-5 better; the J call may be wrong. The CDR3 has 15 amino acids. The CDR3 here is CASSLVDSGWETQYF. In nucleotides, the CDR3 is TGTGCCAGCAGTTTGGTGGACTCCGGTTGGGAGACCCAGTACTTC.

This clonotype was observed many times. This rearrangement joins TRBV28 to TRBJ1-5; D possibly corresponds to TRBD1 (6 bases). Germline-derived CDR1 and CDR2 are MDHEN and SYDVKM. The germline V and J ends were trimmed by 7 bases and 7 bases, with 20 bases remaining between them. This CDR3 has 15 amino acids. CDR3: CASIPTGGLGQPQHF. CDR3 bases: TGTGCCAGCATACCAACGGGGGGCCTTGGCCAGCCCCAGCATTTT.

This clonotype was recorded only once. The chain links TRBV30 to TRBJ2-6; D is ambiguous. Trimming shortened V by 5 bases and J by 4 bases, and 6 bases separated the two germline ends. CDR1 is GTSNPN, CDR2 SVGIG, per germline (reference sequence). The CDR3 has 12 residues. The CDR3 here is CAWDRGANVLTF. In DNA, the CDR3 is TGTGCCTGGGATAGGGGGGCCAACGTCCTGACTTTC.

The chain joins TRBV7-9 to TRBJ1-4, with 7 bases lining up with TRBD1. The CDR3 has 14 residues. The germline CDR1 and CDR2 sequences are SEHNR and FQNEAQ (reference sequence). Trimming removed 3 bases from V and 7 bases from J; junction bases left unmatched: 5. Here the CDR3 reads CASSFDRVSEKLFF. Written as DNA, the CDR3 is TGTGCCAGCAGCTTCGACAGGGTTTCTGAAAAACTGTTTTTT.

At least ten counts were recorded for this clonotype. The CDR3 coding sequence is TGTGCCAGCAGTCCCTCCCGGGACACCGGGGAGCTGTTTTTT. It codes for CASSPSRDTGELFF. The V and J genes are TRBV28 and TRBJ2-2, with no clear D. The germline gives CDR1 MDHEN, CDR2 SYDVKM. Trimming left V 5 bases short and J 3 bases short, with 10 bases between. CDR3 length equals 14 residues.

The table lists this clonotype with a few counts. The genes are TRBV15 and TRBJ1-5; the D is unclear. The CDR3 extends over 13 amino acids. V gave up 0 bases and J gave up 5 bases, with 5 bases separating them. CDR1 LNHNV and CDR2 YYDKDF come from the germline V gene (reference sequence). The CDR3 coding sequence is TGTGCCACCAGCAGAGATGCAGATCAGCCCCAGCATTTT. This gives the protein CATSRDADQPQHF.

This CDR3 is CASRDSGTGNEQFF. The CDR3 DNA follows: TGTGCCAGCAGGGACTCCGGGACAGGGAATGAGCAGTTCTTC. The chain couples TRBV28 to TRBJ2-1; 9 bases map to TRBD1. Germline assignment: CDR1 MDHEN and CDR2 SYDVKM. This CDR3 has 14 amino acids. The trim removed 6 bases at V and 7 bases at J, leaving 7 bases unmatched.

This clonotype came up many times. The rearrangement links TRBV18 to TRBJ2-2; no clear D gene. This CDR3 is 13 amino acids long. Germline loops: CDR1 KGHSH, CDR2 LQKENI. The germline V and J ends were trimmed by 3 bases and 7 bases, with 9 bases remaining between them. CDR3 nucleotides: TGTGCCAGCTCACCGATGAAAGACGGGGAGCTGTTTTTT. This sequence encodes CASSPMKDGELFF.

This clonotype was observed at least ten times. The chain is built from TRBV29-1 and TRBJ2-1; D uncertain. In germline, CDR1 is SQVTM, CDR2 ANQGSEA. V lost 0 bases to trimming and J lost 4 bases, with 16 bases between them. This CDR3 comprises 16 residues. In nucleotides, the CDR3 is TGCAGCGTTGAAGATCGGGCCAGCCTGGGGTACAATGAGCAGTTCTTC. This translates into CSVEDRASLGYNEQFF.

J is TRBJ1-2 and V is TRBV19; possible D gene TRBD1, 5 bases. V shed 3 bases and J shed 4 bases, with 15 bases lying between them. The CDR3 has 15 amino acids. The germline CDR1 and CDR2 sequences are LNHDA and SQIVND (reference sequence). The chain's CDR3 is CASSIGDRQLYGYTF. CDR3 in DNA: TGTGCCAGTAGTATCGGCGACAGACAACTCTATGGCTACACCTTC.

This clonotype was detected a few times. The V call is TRBV3-1, the J call TRBJ1-2; 9 bases are a match to TRBD1. The germline CDR1 and CDR2 sequences are LGHDT and YNNKEL (reference sequence). The CDR3 extends over 14 amino acids. Trimming cost V 6 bases and J 5 bases; bases outside gene matches: 7. This chain's CDR3 is CASRPTGGRYGYTF. The DNA of the CDR3 is TGTGCCAGCAGGCCTACAGGGGGCCGGTATGGCTACACCTTC.

This clonotype was seen more than once but under ten times. This chain joins TRBV24-1 and TRBJ2-7; 7 nucleotides align to TRBD1. This CDR3 is 14 amino acids long. Germline CDR1 is KGHDR and CDR2 is SFDVKD. Losses at the gene ends were 4 bases for V and 2 bases for J; bases not matched to a gene: 4. The CDR3 reads CATSESTGAYEQYF. In DNA form, the CDR3 reads TGTGCCACCAGTGAGTCAACAGGGGCCTACGAGCAGTACTTC.

V is TRBV10-2 and J is TRBJ2-2; D is perhaps TRBD2 (5 bases). The CDR3 covers 14 residues. V was trimmed by 8 bases and J by 4 bases, leaving 14 bases between them. Germline V gives CDR1 WSHSY, CDR2 SAAADI. DNA for the CDR3: TGCGCCAGCCTCCCCCCCGGGGTCACCGGGGAGCTGTTTTTT. Translated: CASLPPGVTGELFF.

V gene TRBV29-1 combines with J gene TRBJ2-7; D might be TRBD2 (5 bases). This CDR3 has 14 residues. The V and J ends lost 7 bases and 3 bases respectively, with 19 bases between them. Germline assignment: CDR1 SQVTM and CDR2 ANQGSEA. CDR3 bases: TGCAGCGCCGGAGGCCTAGGGCCAGGCTACGAGCAGTACTTC. Translating gives CSAGGLGPGYEQYF.

This clonotype was seen a few times. The chain is built from TRBV15 and TRBJ2-4, with 8 bases aligning to TRBD1. V lost 0 bases, J lost 8 bases, and 0 bases stayed unmatched. This CDR3 spans 13 amino acids. Germline values: CDR1 LNHNV, CDR2 YYDKDF (reference sequence). The CDR3 protein is CATSRDRGHIQYF. In DNA form, the CDR3 reads TGTGCCACCAGCAGAGACAGGGGGCACATTCAGTACTTC.

This clonotype was seen many times. The chain combines TRBV7-2 with TRBJ2-3; 15 bases agree with TRBD2. The CDR3 is made up of 15 amino acids. J gave up 7 bases and V 5 bases, and 4 bases lay outside the gene matches. Germline-derived CDR1 and CDR2 are SGHTA and FQGNSA. In DNA form, the CDR3 reads TGTGCCAGCAGCCAGGGACTAGCGGGGGGCAATACGCAGTATTTT. Amino acid sequence: CASSQGLAGGNTQYF.